This is a list of T cell receptor beta chains from one sample in a study of circulating and synovial CD4+ cells in juvenile arthritis. The data were produced by immunoSEQ multiplex PCR, yet TCRdb's version contains in-frame clones alone and is incomplete. The table lists 30,000 to 40,000 clones, 90% to 95% of them singletons, with about 0.61% in the top ten. Input material: CD4+ T cells from blood. Receptor source: a human donor with juvenile idiopathic arthritis. The CDR3 runs from the conserved cysteine through the conserved F or W. D genes are given only for firm matches. Only some rows state a clone size, as once, few, many or a class for expanded clones.

clone size: -; D gene: TRBD2; V gene: TRBV7-3; J gene: TRBJ2-2; CDR3 DNA: TGTGCCAGCAGCTTAAGAGTAGCGGGGGCCACCGGGGAGCTGTTTTTT; CDR3 protein: CASSLRVAGATGELFF
clone size: -; D gene: TRBD2; V gene: TRBV7-2; J gene: TRBJ2-3; CDR3 DNA: TGTGCCAGCAGCCAGGGACTAGCCCACACAGATACGCAGTATTTT; CDR3 protein: CASSQGLAHTDTQYF
clone size: once; D gene: -; V gene: TRBV7-2; J gene: TRBJ2-1; CDR3 DNA: TGTGCCAGCAGCTTAGCGCGGCCCTACAATGAGCAGTTCTTC; CDR3 protein: CASSLARPYNEQFF
clone size: -; D gene: -; V gene: TRBV1; J gene: TRBJ1-2; CDR3 DNA: TGCACCAGCAGCCAGGACAGGAAGGGCGGCTACACCTTC; CDR3 protein: CTSSQDRKGGYTF
clone size: -; D gene: -; V gene: TRBV29-1; J gene: TRBJ2-2; CDR3 DNA: TGCAGCGTTGAAGAAACCCGGGTCAACACCGGGGAGCTGTTTTTT; CDR3 protein: CSVEETRVNTGELFF
clone size: -; D gene: TRBD1; V gene: TRBV6-5; J gene: TRBJ2-3; CDR3 DNA: TGTGCCAGCAGTTCGGGACAGGCCCTCACAGATACGCAGTATTTT; CDR3 protein: CASSSGQALTDTQYF
clone size: -; D gene: -; V gene: TRBV27; J gene: TRBJ1-1; CDR3 DNA: TGTGCCAGCAGTCCCCGGGGATATCGAGGGGAAGCTTTCTTT; CDR3 protein: CASSPRGYRGEAFF
clone size: -; D gene: -; V gene: TRBV6-4; J gene: TRBJ1-1; CDR3 DNA: TGTGCCAGCAGCGTACAGGGTAACACTGAAGCTTTCTTT; CDR3 protein: CASSVQGNTEAFF
clone size: -; D gene: TRBD1; V gene: TRBV5-1; J gene: TRBJ1-1; CDR3 DNA: TGCGCCAGCAGCTTGCGACAGGGGTATGAAGCTTTCTTT; CDR3 protein: CASSLRQGYEAFF
clone size: -; D gene: TRBD2; V gene: TRBV6-6; J gene: TRBJ2-1; CDR3 DNA: TGTGCCAGCAGGGGGACTAGCGGGAGGGAAAATGAGCAGTTCTTC; CDR3 protein: CASRGTSGRENEQFF
clone size: -; D gene: -; V gene: TRBV30; J gene: TRBJ2-7; CDR3 DNA: TGTGCCTGGAGTACCGGGACAAAATACGAGCAGTACTTC; CDR3 protein: CAWSTGTKYEQYF
clone size: -; D gene: TRBD1; V gene: TRBV6-5; J gene: TRBJ1-2; CDR3 DNA: TGTGCCAGCAGTTACACAGGGGTACGGGGCTACACCTTC; CDR3 protein: CASSYTGVRGYTF
clone size: -; D gene: TRBD2; V gene: TRBV10-1; J gene: TRBJ2-3; CDR3 DNA: TGCGCCAGCAGCCAAGAACTCCCTAGCGGGAGAAGCACAGATACGCAGTATTTT; CDR3 protein: CASSQELPSGRSTDTQYF
clone size: once; D gene: -; V gene: TRBV19; J gene: TRBJ2-7; CDR3 DNA: TGTGCCAGTAGTCCAGGGATACTTGGGGCCTACGAGCAGTACTTC; CDR3 protein: CASSPGILGAYEQYF
clone size: once; D gene: TRBD2; V gene: TRBV10-3; J gene: TRBJ2-3; CDR3 DNA: TGTGCCATCAGTGTCGGGGGGAGCACAGATACGCAGTATTTT; CDR3 protein: CAISVGGSTDTQYF
clone size: -; D gene: TRBD2; V gene: TRBV5-4; J gene: TRBJ2-5; CDR3 DNA: TGTGCCAGCAGCTGGGGGGAAGGCGGGAGTAAGCCCCAGTACTTC; CDR3 protein: CASSWGEGGSKPQYF
clone size: -; D gene: -; V gene: TRBV29-1; J gene: TRBJ2-5; CDR3 DNA: TGCAGCGTCCCGGCGGGCAGGGAGACCCAGTACTTC; CDR3 protein: CSVPAGRETQYF
clone size: once; D gene: TRBD2; V gene: TRBV10-3; J gene: TRBJ2-1; CDR3 DNA: TGTGCCATCAGACCCGGACTAGCTGGCGATGAGCAGTTCTTC; CDR3 protein: CAIRPGLAGDEQFF
clone size: -; D gene: -; V gene: TRBV27; J gene: TRBJ1-1; CDR3 DNA: TGTGCCAGCAGTTTTCGGACAGAAGCTGAAGCTTTCTTT; CDR3 protein: CASSFRTEAEAFF
clone size: -; D gene: -; V gene: TRBV9; J gene: TRBJ2-2; CDR3 DNA: TGTGCCAGCAGCGTAGTGGGTACCGGGGGGCTGTTTTTT; CDR3 protein: CASSVVGTGGLFF
clone size: -; D gene: -; V gene: TRBV4-1; J gene: TRBJ2-4; CDR3 DNA: TGCGCCAGCAGCCAGGGCTCCCAATCAAAAAACATTCAGTACTTC; CDR3 protein: CASSQGSQSKNIQYF
clone size: -; D gene: TRBD1; V gene: TRBV28; J gene: TRBJ1-2; CDR3 DNA: TGTGCCAGCAGTTCTAAGAGGGACAGGGCCGTTTCCTATGGCTACACCTTC; CDR3 protein: CASSSKRDRAVSYGYTF
clone size: -; D gene: TRBD1; V gene: TRBV15; J gene: TRBJ2-3; CDR3 DNA: TGTGCCACCAGCAGAGTACGACAGGGGTTGGGCACAGATACGCAGTATTTT; CDR3 protein: CATSRVRQGLGTDTQYF
clone size: -; D gene: TRBD2; V gene: TRBV7-2; J gene: TRBJ2-1; CDR3 DNA: TGTGCCAGCAGCTTAGACGGGAGGCTCAATGAGCAGTTCTTC; CDR3 protein: CASSLDGRLNEQFF
clone size: -; D gene: TRBD2; V gene: TRBV4-2; J gene: TRBJ2-3; CDR3 DNA: TGTGCCAGCAGCCAAGCTGGGCTAGCGGGGTCTAGCACAGATACGCAGTATTTT; CDR3 protein: CASSQAGLAGSSTDTQYF
clone size: -; D gene: TRBD2; V gene: TRBV9; J gene: TRBJ2-1; CDR3 DNA: TGTGCCAGCAGCGTATCGACTAGCGGGAGAATAGGTGGTGAGCAGTTCTTC; CDR3 protein: CASSVSTSGRIGGEQFF
clone size: -; D gene: TRBD2; V gene: TRBV10-1; J gene: TRBJ2-3; CDR3 DNA: TGCGCCAGCAGTGAGACGGAGCCGGGACTAGCTACAGATACGCAGTATTTT; CDR3 protein: CASSETEPGLATDTQYF
clone size: -; D gene: -; V gene: TRBV29-1; J gene: TRBJ2-1; CDR3 DNA: TGCAGCGTTGATCTCTGGGGCTCGAACGAGCAGTTCTTC; CDR3 protein: CSVDLWGSNEQFF
clone size: -; D gene: -; V gene: TRBV11-2; J gene: TRBJ2-3; CDR3 DNA: TGTGCCAGCAGTCCTCTAAAATATACGCAGTATTTT; CDR3 protein: CASSPLKYTQYF
clone size: -; D gene: -; V gene: TRBV28; J gene: TRBJ1-5; CDR3 DNA: TGTGTTACTTTTGCGTTAACCAATCAGCCCCAGCATTTT; CDR3 protein: CVTFALTNQPQHF
clone size: few; D gene: -; V gene: TRBV6-4; J gene: TRBJ1-4; CDR3 DNA: TGTGCCAGCAGTGCCGACAGGTTGGACGAAAAACTGTTTTTT; CDR3 protein: CASSADRLDEKLFF
clone size: few; D gene: -; V gene: TRBV12-1; J gene: TRBJ2-1; CDR3 DNA: TGTGCCAGCAGCGCCGGGACTAAGCTAAATGAGCAGTTCTTC; CDR3 protein: CASSAGTKLNEQFF
clone size: -; D gene: TRBD2; V gene: TRBV28; J gene: TRBJ2-7; CDR3 DNA: TGTGCCAGCAGGGGGCTAGCGGGAGTGGGAGGAACGACCGAGCAGTACTTC; CDR3 protein: CASRGLAGVGGTTEQYF
clone size: -; D gene: -; V gene: TRBV30; J gene: TRBJ1-1; CDR3 DNA: TGTGCCTGGAGTGTACATACGGGGATGAACACTGAAGCTTTCTTT; CDR3 protein: CAWSVHTGMNTEAFF
clone size: -; D gene: -; V gene: TRBV30; J gene: TRBJ1-2; CDR3 DNA: TGTGCCTGGAGTGTTAGCATTGGCAGGGCCAACTATGGCTACACCTTC; CDR3 protein: CAWSVSIGRANYGYTF
clone size: -; D gene: -; V gene: TRBV28; J gene: TRBJ2-1; CDR3 DNA: TGTGCCAGCAGTTTCCCCAGCTCCTACAATGAGCAGTTCTTC; CDR3 protein: CASSFPSSYNEQFF
clone size: few; D gene: -; V gene: TRBV30; J gene: TRBJ2-6; CDR3 DNA: TGTGCCTGGAGTGTACAAAGAATCGCCGGGGCCAACGTCCTGACTTTC; CDR3 protein: CAWSVQRIAGANVLTF
clone size: -; D gene: -; V gene: TRBV6-5; J gene: TRBJ1-1; CDR3 DNA: TGTGCCAGCGCGCTTCAGGTGAACACTGAAGCTTTCTTT; CDR3 protein: CASALQVNTEAFF
clone size: -; D gene: TRBD1; V gene: TRBV27; J gene: TRBJ1-1; CDR3 DNA: TGTGCCAGCAGCCCTTACAGGGGAAAGAACACTGAAGCTTTCTTT; CDR3 protein: CASSPYRGKNTEAFF
clone size: once; D gene: -; V gene: TRBV2; J gene: TRBJ2-1; CDR3 DNA: TGTGCCAGCAGCAGAATTGGTGAGCAGTTCTTC; CDR3 protein: CASSRIGEQFF